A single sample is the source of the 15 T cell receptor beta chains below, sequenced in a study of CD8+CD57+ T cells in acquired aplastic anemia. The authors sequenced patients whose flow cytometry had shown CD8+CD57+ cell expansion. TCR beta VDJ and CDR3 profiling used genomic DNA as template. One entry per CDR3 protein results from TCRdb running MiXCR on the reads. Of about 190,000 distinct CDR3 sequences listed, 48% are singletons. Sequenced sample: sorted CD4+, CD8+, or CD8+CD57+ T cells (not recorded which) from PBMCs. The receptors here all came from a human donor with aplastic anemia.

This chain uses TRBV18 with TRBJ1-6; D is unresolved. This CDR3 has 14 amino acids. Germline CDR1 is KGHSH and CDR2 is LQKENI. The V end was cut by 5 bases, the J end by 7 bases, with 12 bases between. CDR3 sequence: CASSDRSTNSPLHF. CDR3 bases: TGTGCCAGCTCAGATCGCAGCACAAATTCACCCCTCCACTTT.

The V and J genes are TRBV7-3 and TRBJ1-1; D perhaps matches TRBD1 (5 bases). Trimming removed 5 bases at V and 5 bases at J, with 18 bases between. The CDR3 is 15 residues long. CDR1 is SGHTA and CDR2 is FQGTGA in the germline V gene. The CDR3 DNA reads TGTGCCAGCAGCCCCGGCGGGGGAGCGAATACTGAAGCTTTCTTT. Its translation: CASSPGGGANTEAFF.

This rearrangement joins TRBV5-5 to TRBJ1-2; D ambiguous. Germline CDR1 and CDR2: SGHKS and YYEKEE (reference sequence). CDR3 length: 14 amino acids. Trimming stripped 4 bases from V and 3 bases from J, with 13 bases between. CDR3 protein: CASSPENGDYGYTF. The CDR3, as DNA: TGTGCCAGCAGCCCCGAGAATGGTGACTATGGCTACACCTTC.

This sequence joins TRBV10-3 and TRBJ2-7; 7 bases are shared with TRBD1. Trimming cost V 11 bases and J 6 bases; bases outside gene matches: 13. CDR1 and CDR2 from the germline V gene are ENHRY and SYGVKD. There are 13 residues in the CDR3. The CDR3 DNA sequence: TGTGCCGCCCCGACGGAAGGGGGCTGCGAGCAGTACTTC. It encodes CAAPTEGGCEQYF.

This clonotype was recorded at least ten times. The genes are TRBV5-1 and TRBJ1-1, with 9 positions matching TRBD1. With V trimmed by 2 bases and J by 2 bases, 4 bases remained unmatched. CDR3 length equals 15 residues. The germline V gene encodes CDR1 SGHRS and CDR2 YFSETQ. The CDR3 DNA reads TGCGCCAGCAGCTTTGGGGACAGGGCAAACACTGAAGCTTTCTTT. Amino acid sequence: CASSFGDRANTEAFF.

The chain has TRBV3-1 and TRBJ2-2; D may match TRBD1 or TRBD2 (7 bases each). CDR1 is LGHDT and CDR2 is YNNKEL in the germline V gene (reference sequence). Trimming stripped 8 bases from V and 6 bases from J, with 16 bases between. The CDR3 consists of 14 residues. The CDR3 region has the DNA TGTGCCAGCTCTGGGAGGGGGCGTCCCGGGGAGCTGTTTTTT. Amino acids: CASSGRGRPGELFF.

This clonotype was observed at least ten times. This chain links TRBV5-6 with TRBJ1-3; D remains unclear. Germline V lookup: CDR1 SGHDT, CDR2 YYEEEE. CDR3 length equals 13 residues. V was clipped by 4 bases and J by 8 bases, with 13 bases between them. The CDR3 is CASSTWTSHTIYF. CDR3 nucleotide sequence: TGTGCCAGCAGCACTTGGACGAGTCACACCATATATTTT.

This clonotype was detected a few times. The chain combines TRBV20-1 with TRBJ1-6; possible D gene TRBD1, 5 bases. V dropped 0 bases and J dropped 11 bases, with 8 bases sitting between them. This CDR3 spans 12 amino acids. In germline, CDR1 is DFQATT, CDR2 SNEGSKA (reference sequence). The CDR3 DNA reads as TGCAGTGCTAGAGATACGGGGGCACCCCTCCACTTT. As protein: CSARDTGAPLHF.

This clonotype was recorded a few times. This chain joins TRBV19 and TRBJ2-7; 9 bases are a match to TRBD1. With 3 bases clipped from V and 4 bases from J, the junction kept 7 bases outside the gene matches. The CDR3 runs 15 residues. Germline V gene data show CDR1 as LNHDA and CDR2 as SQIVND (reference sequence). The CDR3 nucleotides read TGTGCCAGTAGTATTGGGTCCGGACAGGGGTACGAGCAGTACTTC. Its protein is CASSIGSGQGYEQYF.

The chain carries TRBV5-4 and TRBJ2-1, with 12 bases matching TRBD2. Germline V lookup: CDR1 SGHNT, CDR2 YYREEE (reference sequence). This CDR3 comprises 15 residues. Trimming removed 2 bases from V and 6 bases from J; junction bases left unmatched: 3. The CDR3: CASSFTSGRINEQFF. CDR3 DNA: TGTGCCAGCAGCTTCACTAGCGGGAGGATCAATGAGCAGTTCTTC.

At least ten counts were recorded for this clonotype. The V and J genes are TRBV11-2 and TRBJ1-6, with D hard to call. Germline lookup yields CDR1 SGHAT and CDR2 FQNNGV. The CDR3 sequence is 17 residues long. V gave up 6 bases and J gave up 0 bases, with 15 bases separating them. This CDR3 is CASSEHKGSSYNSPLHF. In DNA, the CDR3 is TGTGCCAGCAGTGAACACAAGGGAAGCTCCTATAATTCACCCCTCCACTTT.

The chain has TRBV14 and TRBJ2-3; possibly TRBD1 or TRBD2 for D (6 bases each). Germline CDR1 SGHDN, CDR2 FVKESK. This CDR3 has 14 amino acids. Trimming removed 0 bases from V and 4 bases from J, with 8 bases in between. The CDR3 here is CASSQDRGPDTQYF. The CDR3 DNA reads TGTGCCAGCAGCCAAGACCGGGGGCCAGATACGCAGTATTTT.

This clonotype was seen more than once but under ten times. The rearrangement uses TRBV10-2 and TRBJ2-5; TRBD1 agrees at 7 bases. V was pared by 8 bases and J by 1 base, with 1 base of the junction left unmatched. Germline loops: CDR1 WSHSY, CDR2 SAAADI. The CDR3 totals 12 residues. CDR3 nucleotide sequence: TGCGCCAGCGGGGACAGCCAAGAGACCCAGTACTTC. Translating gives CASGDSQETQYF.

The CDR3: CSSTTSTDTQYF. CDR3 nucleotide sequence: TGCAGCTCTACTACCTCCACAGATACGCAGTATTTT. The chain has TRBV29-1 and TRBJ2-3; D gene ambiguous. Germline V lookup: CDR1 SQVTM, CDR2 ANQGSEA. V dropped 8 bases and J dropped 2 bases, with 11 bases sitting between them. The CDR3 spans 12 residues.

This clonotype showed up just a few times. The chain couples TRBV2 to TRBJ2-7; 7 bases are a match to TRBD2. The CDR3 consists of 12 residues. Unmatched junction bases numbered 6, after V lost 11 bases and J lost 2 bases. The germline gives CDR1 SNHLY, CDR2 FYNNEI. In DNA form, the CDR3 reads TGTGCCGGCGGGCTAGCGGCCTACGAGCAGTACTTC. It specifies CAGGLAAYEQYF.